One sample yielded the 22 T cell receptor beta chains listed below, sequenced in a study of graft-versus-host responses after intestinal transplantation. The repertoire was sequenced with immunoSEQ multiplex PCR; TCRdb's copy has only in-frame clones and lacks some. The sample has about 130,000 clones; more than 90% are singletons. Which antigens these TCRs recognize remains unknown. The sample in question was unstimulated CD4+ T cells sorted from spleen or lymph node cells, obtained before intestinal transplant. Receptor source: a human donor who received an intestinal transplant.

This clone is deemed medium-sized. Other DNA sequences in this specimen translate into the identical CDR3. This chain links TRBV5-1 with TRBJ1-2; unclear D gene. This CDR3 comprises 12 residues. V lost 4 bases and J lost 5, with 9 bases in between. CDR1 and CDR2 from the germline V gene are SGHRS and YFSETQ. CDR3 DNA sequence: TGCGCCAGCAGCCCAGGACCTTATGGCTACACCTTC. Translated, it gives CASSPGPYGYTF.

This chain connects TRBV19 to TRBJ1-3; no reliable D call. Trimming shortened V by 3 bases and J by 2 bases, and 11 bases separated the two germline ends. The CDR3 totals 15 residues. From germline, CDR1 is LNHDA and CDR2 SQIVND (reference sequence). The CDR3 here is CASSMLELTGNTIYF. The CDR3 DNA reads as TGTGCCAGTAGTATGCTGGAGCTCACTGGAAACACCATATATTTT.

This chain connects TRBV27 to TRBJ1-1; D is possibly TRBD1 (5 bases). Trimming stripped 5 bases from V and 7 bases from J, with 14 bases between. Looked up from germline, CDR1 is MNHEY and CDR2 is SMNVEV (reference sequence). This CDR3 is 13 amino acids long. The CDR3 nucleotides read TGTGCCAGCAGTGGGGCCGGGGCCGTTGAAGCTTTCTTT. Its translation is CASSGAGAVEAFF.

The chain is built from TRBV18 and TRBJ2-7; D is unclear. The CDR3 contains 14 residues. Trimming removed 3 bases from V and 1 base from J, with 10 bases in between. Germline CDR1 reads KGHSH; CDR2 reads LQKENI. CDR3 region: CASSPSARSYEQYF. DNA for the CDR3: TGTGCCAGCTCACCGTCGGCCAGGTCCTACGAGCAGTACTTC.

The chain employs TRBV11-2 and TRBJ2-3, with 11 bases matching TRBD2. The CDR3 loop spans 19 amino acids. J was trimmed by 4 bases and V by 2 bases; bases with no gene match: 14. Germline loops: CDR1 SGHAT, CDR2 FQNNGV. Here the CDR3 DNA reads TGTGCCAGCAGCTTAAGCCCAGCCCTACTAGCGGGGGAATCAGATACGCAGTATTTT. Protein: CASSLSPALLAGESDTQYF. The full variable domain, in which reference TRBV11-2 and TRBJ2-3 provide the parts outside the CDR3, is EAGVAQSPRYKIIEKRQSVAFWCNPISGHATLYWYQQILGQGPKLLIQFQNNGVVDDSQLPKDRFSAERLKGVDSTLKIQPAKLEDSAVYLCASSLSPALLAGESDTQYFGPGTRLTVL.

The chain links TRBV7-3 to TRBJ2-3; 10 bases line up with TRBD2. This CDR3 has 16 amino acids. CDR1 and CDR2 (germline): SGHTA, FQGTGA. Trimming cost V 2 bases and J 0 bases; bases outside gene matches: 2. The CDR3 sequence: CASSLEAGGSTDTQYF. For the CDR3, the DNA is TGTGCCAGCAGCTTAGAAGCGGGGGGGAGCACAGATACGCAGTATTTT.

V and J are TRBV6-1 and TRBJ1-2; D is uncertain. Germline values: CDR1 MNHNS, CDR2 SASEGT. The CDR3 spans 13 residues. V lost 5 bases and J lost 2, with 9 bases in between. The chain's CDR3 is CASSPGRNYGYTF. Written as DNA, the CDR3 is TGTGCCAGCAGTCCCGGGCGGAACTATGGCTACACCTTC.

The chain carries TRBV27 and TRBJ1-5; possible D gene TRBD1, 6 bases. The CDR3 sequence is 14 residues long. The germline gives CDR1 MNHEY, CDR2 SMNVEV (reference sequence). The germline V and J ends were trimmed by 2 bases and 6 bases, with 11 bases remaining between them. DNA of the CDR3: TGTGCCAGCAGTTTAAACAGGGTGGGTCAGCCCCAGCATTTT. It specifies CASSLNRVGQPQHF.

V usage is TRBV19 and J usage is TRBJ2-1; 11 nucleotides agree with TRBD1. This CDR3 is built from 16 residues. Germline V gene data show CDR1 as LNHDA and CDR2 as SQIVND (reference sequence). Trimming took 8 bases from V and 8 from J; bases not matched to a gene: 14. The CDR3 coding sequence is TGTGCCAGTTCGTCGTTGGGGACAGGGGGTCGACATGAGCAGTTCTTC. Translation gives CASSSLGTGGRHEQFF.

The rearrangement links TRBV9 to TRBJ2-2; the D gene is possibly TRBD1 (5 bases). This CDR3 comprises 14 residues. The V and J ends lost 0 bases and 3 bases respectively, with 6 bases between them. CDR1 is SGDLS, CDR2 YYNGEE, per germline. In DNA, the CDR3 is TGTGCCAGCAGCGTAGAAGGGGACACCGGGGAGCTGTTTTTT. It is translated as CASSVEGDTGELFF.

The chain joins TRBV19 to TRBJ1-6; tentatively, D is TRBD1 (5 bases). The CDR3 has 17 amino acids. Between the trimmed V and J ends, which lost 3 bases and 9 bases, there was a span of 21 bases. From germline, CDR1 is LNHDA and CDR2 SQIVND (reference sequence). CDR3 sequence reads: CASSISVRGTAGSPLHF. DNA for the CDR3: TGTGCCAGTAGTATTTCGGTCCGCGGGACCGCTGGTTCACCCCTCCACTTT.

The chain carries TRBV2 and TRBJ1-1; a possible D gene is TRBD1 (5 bases). The germline V gene encodes CDR1 SNHLY and CDR2 FYNNEI. The ends were cut back, 4 bases at V and 5 bases at J, with 8 bases in the middle. The CDR3 loop spans 12 amino acids. CDR3 in DNA: TGTGCCAGCAGTGGCGGGGGGACTGAAGCTTTCTTT. The encoded protein is CASSGGGTEAFF.

The chain joins TRBV11-1 to TRBJ2-1; TRBD2 matches at 7 bases. Germline assignment: CDR1 SGHAT and CDR2 FQDESV (reference sequence). This CDR3 is 14 amino acids long. V was pared by 4 bases and J by 4 bases, with 4 bases of the junction left unmatched. In DNA form, the CDR3 reads TGTGCCAGCAGCTCGGGACTATCATACAATGAGCAGTTCTTC. It specifies CASSSGLSYNEQFF. Supplemented by reference TRBV11-1 and TRBJ2-1, the full variable domain reads EAEVAQSPRYKITEKSQAVAFWCDPISGHATLYWYRQILGQGPELLVQFQDESVVDDSQLPKDRFSAERLKGVDSTLKIQPAELGDSAMYLCASSSGLSYNEQFFGPGTRLTVL.

The gene calls are TRBV18 and TRBJ1-2; D might be TRBD1 (6 bases). The CDR3 runs 15 residues. Between the trimmed V and J ends, which lost 5 bases and 0 bases, there was a span of 13 bases. Germline V gives CDR1 KGHSH, CDR2 LQKENI. The CDR3 reads CASSSGQSSNYGYTF. CDR3 nucleotide sequence: TGTGCCAGCTCATCCGGACAGAGCTCTAACTATGGCTACACCTTC.

The rearrangement joins TRBV7-6 to TRBJ1-1; D unresolved. CDR1 is SGHVS, CDR2 FNYEAQ, per germline. V was clipped by 1 base and J by 5 bases, with 8 bases between them. This CDR3 contains 13 residues. CDR3 residues: CASSLGLETEAFF. The CDR3 nucleotides read TGTGCCAGCAGCTTAGGACTTGAGACTGAAGCTTTCTTT.

The chain couples TRBV7-9 to TRBJ1-2; D gene unclear. Deletions cut 1 base from V and 6 bases from J, with 9 bases between. Germline V gives CDR1 SEHNR, CDR2 FQNEAQ (reference sequence). This CDR3 contains 13 residues. The CDR3 DNA sequence: TGTGCCAGCAGCTTAGAGGCAGGCGATGGCTACACCTTC. It codes for CASSLEAGDGYTF.

The chain uses TRBV15 and TRBJ1-2; no clear D. The CDR3 extends over 18 amino acids. The germline V gene encodes CDR1 LNHNV and CDR2 YYDKDF (reference sequence). V lost 1 base to trimming and J lost 8 bases, with 26 bases between them. Here the CDR3 reads CATSRAPGRSADGRGYTF. The CDR3 DNA follows: TGTGCCACCAGCAGAGCCCCCGGGAGGTCAGCGGACGGCAGAGGCTACACCTTC. Complete variable domain (other parts from reference TRBV15 and TRBJ1-2): DAMVIQNPRYQVTQFGKPVTLSCSQTLNHNVMYWYQQKSSQAPKLLFHYYDKDFNNEADTPDNFQSRRPNTSFCFLDIRSPGLGDTAMYLCATSRAPGRSADGRGYTFGSGTRLTVV.

This clone has just one count. The CDR3 region has the DNA TGTGCCAGCAGCTCGCTAGGAGGACAGGGATCAAGACCCCTCCACTTT. Translated: CASSSLGGQGSRPLHF. The chain carries TRBV7-2 and TRBJ1-6; TRBD1 aligns across 8 bases. The V gene end was trimmed by 4 bases and the J gene end by 12 bases; junction bases not matched to a gene: 14. This CDR3 has 16 amino acids. Germline lookup yields CDR1 SGHTA and CDR2 FQGNSA.

The chain has TRBV5-1 and TRBJ1-5; no reliable D call. Per germline, CDR1 SGHRS and CDR2 YFSETQ. This CDR3 region has 13 residues. Trimming cost V 2 bases and J 5 bases, with 8 bases left between them. The CDR3 loop reads CASSFDGDQPQHF. The CDR3 DNA follows: TGCGCCAGCAGCTTTGACGGGGATCAGCCCCAGCATTTT.

In nucleotides, the CDR3 is TGTGCCAGCAGCTCCGGCGGGGGGTCGTACTTC. This sequence encodes CASSSGGGSYF. The J gene is TRBJ2-5, the V gene TRBV13; 8 nucleotides agree with TRBD2. The CDR3 covers 11 residues. Germline V gene data show CDR1 as PRHDT and CDR2 as FYEKMQ (reference sequence). The J segment lost 13 bases and the V segment lost 4 bases, leaving 5 bases of the junction unmatched. Full variable domain (remainder filled in from reference TRBV13 and TRBJ2-5): AAGVIQSPRHLIKEKRETATLKCYPIPRHDTVYWYQQGPGQDPQFLISFYEKMQSDKGSIPDRFSAQQFSDYHSELNMSSLELGDSALYFCASSSGGGSYFGPGTRLLVL.

This clone occurred a few times. This sequence joins TRBV2 and TRBJ1-2; no reliable D call. The CDR3 extends over 12 amino acids. Trimming cost V 4 bases and J 4 bases, with 7 bases left between them. Germline-derived CDR1 and CDR2 are SNHLY and FYNNEI. The CDR3 DNA reads TGTGCCAGCAGTGGGACGACCTATGGCTACACCTTC. Amino acids: CASSGTTYGYTF.

The genes are TRBV10-3 and TRBJ2-6; 7 bases map to TRBD1. The V gene's germline CDR1 is ENHRY and CDR2 SYGVKD. The CDR3 has 15 amino acids. V was pared by 7 bases and J by 0 bases, with 3 bases of the junction left unmatched. CDR3 DNA: TGTGCCATCAAGGGACAGATCTCTGGGGCCAACGTCCTGACTTTC. Encoded protein: CAIKGQISGANVLTF.